Presented here are 8 T cell receptor beta chains from one specimen sequenced in a study of blood T cell repertoires in COVID-19. Generated by immunoSEQ multiplex PCR, the TCRdb table keeps only in-frame clones and is missing some. This repertoire shows approximately 150,000 clones, around 81% found once; its top ten account for approximately 6%. Input material: PBMCs or T cells enriched from blood (not recorded which). The source is a man aged 35 to 55 who had recovered from COVID-19.

The rearrangement links TRBV19 to TRBJ1-2; D not resolved. The V end was cut by 6 bases, the J end by 4 bases, with 21 bases between. Germline assignment: CDR1 LNHDA and CDR2 SQIVND (reference sequence). The CDR3 covers 16 residues. The CDR3 protein is CASSPWTGNFLYGYTF. The CDR3 DNA is TGTGCCAGTAGCCCCTGGACGGGGAATTTCCTCTATGGCTACACCTTC.

In this sample, this clone turned up once. The chain carries TRBV3-1 (or the pseudogene TRBV3-2) and TRBJ2-2, with D possibly being TRBD2 (5 bases). The ends were cut back, 3 bases at V and 4 bases at J, with 15 bases in the middle. There are 16 residues in the CDR3. Germline V gene data show CDR1 as LGHDT and CDR2 as YNNKEL (reference sequence). CDR3 nucleotide sequence: TGTGCCAGCAGCCAGTGGAACGACCTAGCCACCGGGGAGCTGTTTTTT. Protein sequence: CASSQWNDLATGELFF.

The gene calls are TRBV19 and TRBJ2-7; D might be TRBD2 (6 bases). The CDR3 runs to 15 residues. From germline, CDR1 is LNHDA and CDR2 SQIVND (reference sequence). The V and J ends lost 6 bases and 0 bases respectively, with 15 bases between them. CDR3 sequence: CASSVSSGSSYEQYF. CDR3 in DNA: TGTGCCAGTAGCGTTTCGTCCGGGAGCTCCTACGAGCAGTACTTC. The full variable domain, rest sourced from reference TRBV19 and TRBJ2-7, is DGGITQSPKYLFRKEGQNVTLSCEQNLNHDAMYWYRQDPGQGLRLIYYSQIVNDFQKGDIAEGYSVSREKKESFPLTVTSAQKNPTAFYLCASSVSSGSSYEQYFGPGTRLTVT.

The chain links TRBV25-1 to TRBJ2-5, with 11 bases matching TRBD2. Germline assignment: CDR1 MGHDK and CDR2 SYGVNS. This CDR3 is 17 amino acids long. J lost 5 bases, V lost 2 bases, and 10 bases had no gene match. The CDR3 DNA is TGTGCCAGCAGTGAAGACCAGATAGCGGGGGGGCAGGAGACCCAGTACTTC. This gives the protein CASSEDQIAGGQETQYF.

This clone was picked up a small number of times. The V and J genes are TRBV10-2 and TRBJ1-6; D call uncertain. CDR3 length equals 14 residues. Trimming took 7 bases from V and 8 from J, leaving 15 bases between them. CDR1 and CDR2 (germline): WSHSY, SAAADI. CDR3 sequence (DNA): TGCGCCAGCAAAGAGACACATCACGATTCACCCCTCCACTTT. This sequence encodes CASKETHHDSPLHF.

This sequence joins TRBV14 and TRBJ2-4; 8 bases agree with TRBD1. The CDR3 is 16 residues long. Germline V gene sequence: CDR1 SGHDN, CDR2 FVKESK. V was pared by 3 bases and J by 3 bases, with 7 bases of the junction left unmatched. CDR3 DNA: TGTGCCAGCAGCCAGGACCCAGGACAGGGCAAAAACATTCAGTACTTC. It yields the protein CASSQDPGQGKNIQYF.

The chain couples TRBV19 to TRBJ1-5; 11 bases map to TRBD1. The CDR3 runs to 14 residues. Trimming took 6 bases from V and 4 from J; bases not matched to a gene: 2. Germline assignment: CDR1 LNHDA and CDR2 SQIVND (reference sequence). The CDR3, as DNA: TGTGCCAGTAGCTGGGACAGGGGGAATCAGCCCCAGCATTTT. This sequence encodes CASSWDRGNQPQHF.

The chain has TRBV2 and TRBJ1-6; 8 nucleotides align to TRBD1. Germline CDR1 reads SNHLY; CDR2 reads FYNNEI. V dropped 10 bases and J dropped 5; count of bases not matched to a gene: 1. The CDR3 loop spans 12 amino acids. In DNA, the CDR3 is TGTGCCACGGGACAGGATAATTCACCCCTCCACTTT. Encoded protein: CATGQDNSPLHF.